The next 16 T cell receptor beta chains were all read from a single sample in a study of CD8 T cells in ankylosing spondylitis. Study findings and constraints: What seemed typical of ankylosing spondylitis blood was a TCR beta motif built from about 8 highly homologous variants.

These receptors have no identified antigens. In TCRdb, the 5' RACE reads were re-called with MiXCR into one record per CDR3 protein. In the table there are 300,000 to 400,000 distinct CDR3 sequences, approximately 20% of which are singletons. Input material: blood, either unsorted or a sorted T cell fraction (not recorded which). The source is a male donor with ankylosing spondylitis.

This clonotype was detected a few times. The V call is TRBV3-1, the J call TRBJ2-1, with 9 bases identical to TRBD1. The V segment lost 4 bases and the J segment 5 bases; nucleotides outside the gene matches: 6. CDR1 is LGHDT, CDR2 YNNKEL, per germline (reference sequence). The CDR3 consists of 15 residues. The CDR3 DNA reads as TGTGCCAGCAGCCCCCGGGACAGGGCCCACAATGAGCAGTTCTTC. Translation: CASSPRDRAHNEQFF.

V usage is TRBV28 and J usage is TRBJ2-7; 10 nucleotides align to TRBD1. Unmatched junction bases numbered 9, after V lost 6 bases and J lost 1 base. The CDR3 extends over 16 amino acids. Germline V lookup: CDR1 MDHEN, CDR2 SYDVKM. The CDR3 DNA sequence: TGTGCCAGCAGGCCAGTGGGGGACAGGGGTTCCTACGAGCAGTACTTC. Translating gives CASRPVGDRGSYEQYF.

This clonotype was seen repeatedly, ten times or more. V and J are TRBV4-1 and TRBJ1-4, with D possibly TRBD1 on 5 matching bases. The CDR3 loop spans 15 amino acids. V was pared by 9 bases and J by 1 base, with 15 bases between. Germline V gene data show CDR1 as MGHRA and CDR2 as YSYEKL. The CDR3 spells CARAGTTLTNEKLFF. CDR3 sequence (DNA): TGCGCCAGGGCCGGGACTACCCTAACTAATGAAAAACTGTTTTTT.

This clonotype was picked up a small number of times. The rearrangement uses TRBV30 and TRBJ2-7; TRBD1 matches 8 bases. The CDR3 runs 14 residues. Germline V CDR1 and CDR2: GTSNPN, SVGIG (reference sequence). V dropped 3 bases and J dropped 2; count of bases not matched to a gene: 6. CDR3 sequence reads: CAWRTRDRTYEQYF. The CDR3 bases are TGTGCCTGGAGGACCCGGGACAGGACCTACGAGCAGTACTTC.

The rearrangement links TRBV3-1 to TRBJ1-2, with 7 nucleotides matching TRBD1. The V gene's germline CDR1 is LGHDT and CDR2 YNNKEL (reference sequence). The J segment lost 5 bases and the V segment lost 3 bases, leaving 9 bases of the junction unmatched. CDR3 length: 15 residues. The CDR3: CASSQLTGIGYGYTF. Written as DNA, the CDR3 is TGTGCCAGCAGCCAGTTGACAGGGATTGGGTATGGCTACACCTTC.

In DNA, the CDR3 is TGTGCCAGCAGTTCGACGCGCAGGGGTGAGCAGTTCTTC. Its protein is CASSSTRRGEQFF. The rearrangement links TRBV12-3 or TRBV12-4 to TRBJ2-1; a possible D gene is TRBD1 (6 bases). The CDR3 is 13 amino acids. V lost 4 bases and J lost 9, with 13 bases in between.

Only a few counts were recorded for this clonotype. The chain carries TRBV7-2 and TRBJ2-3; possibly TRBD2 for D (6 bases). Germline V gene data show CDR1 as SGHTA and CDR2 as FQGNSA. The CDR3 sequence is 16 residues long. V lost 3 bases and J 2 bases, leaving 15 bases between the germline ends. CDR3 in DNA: TGTGCCAGCAGCTTTCCGGGTGGGACTTACACAGATACGCAGTATTTT. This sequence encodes CASSFPGGTYTDTQYF. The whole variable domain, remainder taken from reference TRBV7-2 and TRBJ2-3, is GAGVSQSPSNKVTEKGKDVELRCDPISGHTALYWYRQSLGQGLEFLIYFQGNSAPDKSGLPSDRFSAERTGGSVSTLTIQRTQQEDSAVYLCASSFPGGTYTDTQYFGPGTRLTVL.

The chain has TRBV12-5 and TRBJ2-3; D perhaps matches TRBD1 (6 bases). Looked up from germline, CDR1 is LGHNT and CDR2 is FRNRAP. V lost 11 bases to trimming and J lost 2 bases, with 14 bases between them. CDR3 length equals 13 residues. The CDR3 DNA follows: TGTGCTGGGGGCAGCACGTACACAGATACGCAGTATTTT. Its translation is CAGGSTYTDTQYF.

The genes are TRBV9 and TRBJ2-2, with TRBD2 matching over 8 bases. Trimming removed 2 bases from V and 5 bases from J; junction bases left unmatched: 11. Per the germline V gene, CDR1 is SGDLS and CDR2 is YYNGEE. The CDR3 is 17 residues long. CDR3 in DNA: TGTGCCAGCAGCGTCCAACCCCCCGGGGGGGGAACCGGGGAGCTGTTTTTT. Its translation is CASSVQPPGGGTGELFF.

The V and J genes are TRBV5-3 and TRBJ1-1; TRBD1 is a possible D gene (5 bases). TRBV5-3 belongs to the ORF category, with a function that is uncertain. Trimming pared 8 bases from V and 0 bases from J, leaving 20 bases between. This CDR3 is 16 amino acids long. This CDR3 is CASSLWTRVMNTEAFF. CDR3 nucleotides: TGTGCCAGCAGCCTATGGACAAGAGTCATGAACACTGAAGCTTTCTTT.

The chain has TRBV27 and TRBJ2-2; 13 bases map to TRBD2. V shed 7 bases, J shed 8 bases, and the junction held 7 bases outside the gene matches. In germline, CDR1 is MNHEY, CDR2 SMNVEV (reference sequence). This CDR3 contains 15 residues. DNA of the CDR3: TGTGCCAGCACGCGGACTAGCGGGAGCTTGGGGGAGCTGTTTTTT. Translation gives CASTRTSGSLGELFF.

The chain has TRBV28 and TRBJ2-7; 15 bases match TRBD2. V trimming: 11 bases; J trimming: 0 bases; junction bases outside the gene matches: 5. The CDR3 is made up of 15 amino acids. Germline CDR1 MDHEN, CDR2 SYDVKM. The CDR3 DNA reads TGTGCCCGGACTAGCGGGAGGGCCAGCTCCTACGAGCAGTACTTC. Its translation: CARTSGRASSYEQYF. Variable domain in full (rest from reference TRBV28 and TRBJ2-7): DVKVTQSSRYLVKRTGEKVFLECVQDMDHENMFWYRQDPGLGLRLIYFSYDVKMKEKGDIPEGYSVSREKKERFSLILESASTNQTSMYLCARTSGRASSYEQYFGPGTRLTVT.

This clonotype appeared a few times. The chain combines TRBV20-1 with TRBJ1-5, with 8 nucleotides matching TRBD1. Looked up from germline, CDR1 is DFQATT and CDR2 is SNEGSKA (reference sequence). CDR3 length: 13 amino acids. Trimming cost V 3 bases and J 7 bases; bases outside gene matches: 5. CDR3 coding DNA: TGCAGTGCTAGTCGTGACAGGGGACAGCCCCAGCATTTT. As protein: CSASRDRGQPQHF.

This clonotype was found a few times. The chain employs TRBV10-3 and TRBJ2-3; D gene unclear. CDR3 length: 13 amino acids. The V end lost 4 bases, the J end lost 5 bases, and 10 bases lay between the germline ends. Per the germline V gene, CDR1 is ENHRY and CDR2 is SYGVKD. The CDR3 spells CAISGGQGDTQYF. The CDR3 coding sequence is TGTGCCATCAGTGGAGGTCAAGGAGATACGCAGTATTTT.

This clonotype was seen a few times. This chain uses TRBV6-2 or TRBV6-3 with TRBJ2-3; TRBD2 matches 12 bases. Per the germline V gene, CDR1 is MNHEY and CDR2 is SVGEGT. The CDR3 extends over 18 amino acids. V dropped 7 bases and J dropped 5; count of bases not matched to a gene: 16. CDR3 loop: CASTGRLAGEPSGDTQYF. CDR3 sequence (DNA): TGTGCCAGCACTGGGAGACTAGCGGGAGAACCTAGTGGAGATACGCAGTATTTT.

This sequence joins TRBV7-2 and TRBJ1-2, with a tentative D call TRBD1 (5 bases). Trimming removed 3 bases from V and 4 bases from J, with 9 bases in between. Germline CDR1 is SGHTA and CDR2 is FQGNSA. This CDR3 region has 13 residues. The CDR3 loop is CASSFQGGYGYTF. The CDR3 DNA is TGTGCCAGCAGCTTTCAGGGAGGCTATGGCTACACCTTC.